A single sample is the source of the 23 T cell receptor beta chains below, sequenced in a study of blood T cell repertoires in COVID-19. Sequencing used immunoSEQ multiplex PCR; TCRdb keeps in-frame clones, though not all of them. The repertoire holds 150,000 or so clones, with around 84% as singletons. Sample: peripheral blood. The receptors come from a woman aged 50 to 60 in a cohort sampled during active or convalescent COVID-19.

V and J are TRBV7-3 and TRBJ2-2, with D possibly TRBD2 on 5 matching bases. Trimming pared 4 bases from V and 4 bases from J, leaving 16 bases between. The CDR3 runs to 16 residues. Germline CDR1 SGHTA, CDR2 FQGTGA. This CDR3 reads CASSSHSSGITGELFF. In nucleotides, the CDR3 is TGTGCCAGCAGCTCTCATTCTTCCGGGATCACCGGGGAGCTGTTTTTT.

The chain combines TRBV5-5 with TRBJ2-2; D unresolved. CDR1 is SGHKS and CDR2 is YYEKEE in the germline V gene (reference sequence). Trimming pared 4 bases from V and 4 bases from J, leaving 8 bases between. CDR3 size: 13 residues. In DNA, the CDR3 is TGTGCCAGCAGCGCCTCAGTCACCGGGGAGCTGTTTTTT. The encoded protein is CASSASVTGELFF.

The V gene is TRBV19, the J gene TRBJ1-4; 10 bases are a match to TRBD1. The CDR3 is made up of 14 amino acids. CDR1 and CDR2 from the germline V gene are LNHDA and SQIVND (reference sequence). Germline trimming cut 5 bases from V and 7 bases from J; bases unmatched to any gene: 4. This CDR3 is CASSDRGRGEKLFF. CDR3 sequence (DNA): TGTGCCAGTAGTGACAGGGGGCGCGGTGAAAAACTGTTTTTT.

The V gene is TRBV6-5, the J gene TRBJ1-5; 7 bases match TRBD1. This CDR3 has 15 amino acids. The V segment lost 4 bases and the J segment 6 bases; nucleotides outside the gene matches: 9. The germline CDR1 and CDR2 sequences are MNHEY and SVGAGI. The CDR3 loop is CASSSLDRDGQPQHF. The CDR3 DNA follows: TGTGCCAGCAGTTCCCTCGACAGGGACGGTCAGCCCCAGCATTTT.

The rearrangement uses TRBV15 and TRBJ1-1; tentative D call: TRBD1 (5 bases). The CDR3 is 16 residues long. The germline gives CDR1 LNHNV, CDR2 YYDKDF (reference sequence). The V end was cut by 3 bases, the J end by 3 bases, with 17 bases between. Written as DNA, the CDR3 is TGTGCCACCAGCAGCCCTGGGGCGAGTATTTACACTGAAGCTTTCTTT. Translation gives CATSSPGASIYTEAFF.

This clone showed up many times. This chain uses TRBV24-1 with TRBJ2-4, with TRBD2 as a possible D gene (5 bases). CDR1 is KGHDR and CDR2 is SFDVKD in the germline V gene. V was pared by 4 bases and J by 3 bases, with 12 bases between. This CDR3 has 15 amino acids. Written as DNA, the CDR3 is TGTGCCACCAGTGAGCCTGCCGGGGACAAAAACATTCAGTACTTC. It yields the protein CATSEPAGDKNIQYF.

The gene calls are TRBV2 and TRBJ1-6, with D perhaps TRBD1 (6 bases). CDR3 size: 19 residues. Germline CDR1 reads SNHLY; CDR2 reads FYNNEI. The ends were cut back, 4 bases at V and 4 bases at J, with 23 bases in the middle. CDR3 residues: CASSVGQTIPEIYNSPLHF. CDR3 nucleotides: TGTGCCAGCAGTGTTGGACAGACGATACCCGAAATATATAATTCACCCCTCCACTTT.

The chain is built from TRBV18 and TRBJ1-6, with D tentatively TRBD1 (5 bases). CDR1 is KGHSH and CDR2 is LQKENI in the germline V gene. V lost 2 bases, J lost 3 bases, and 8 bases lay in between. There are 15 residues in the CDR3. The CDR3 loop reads CASSPGQGYNSPLHF. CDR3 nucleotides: TGTGCCAGCTCACCAGGGCAGGGCTATAATTCACCCCTCCACTTT. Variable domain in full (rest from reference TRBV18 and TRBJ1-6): NAGVMQNPRHLVRRRGQEARLRCSPMKGHSHVYWYRQLPEEGLKFMVYLQKENIIDESGMPKERFSAEFPKEGPSILRIQQVVRGDSAAYFCASSPGQGYNSPLHFGNGTRLTVT.

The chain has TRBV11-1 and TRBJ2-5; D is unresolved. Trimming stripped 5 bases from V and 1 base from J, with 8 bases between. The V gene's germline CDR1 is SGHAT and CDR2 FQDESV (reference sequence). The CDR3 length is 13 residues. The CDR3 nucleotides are TGTGCCAGCAGCAAACGAGCCCAAGAGACCCAGTACTTC. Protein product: CASSKRAQETQYF.

DNA of the CDR3: TGCGCCAGCAGCTTCGGTTCCCGACAGGGAGCCGAGCAGTACTTC. It specifies CASSFGSRQGAEQYF. This rearrangement joins TRBV5-1 to TRBJ2-7; 7 positions match TRBD1. The CDR3 is 15 amino acids. J gave up 6 bases and V 2 bases, and 11 bases lay outside the gene matches. Germline V gene sequence: CDR1 SGHRS, CDR2 YFSETQ.

Here the CDR3 reads CASSLVRGARTDTQYF. The CDR3 DNA reads TGTGCCAGCAGCTTAGTACGGGGGGCAAGGACAGATACGCAGTATTTT. The chain has TRBV7-8 and TRBJ2-3; tentative D call: TRBD2 (7 bases). Germline CDR1 and CDR2: SGHVS and FQNEAQ. V lost 1 base and J 3 bases, leaving 14 bases between the germline ends. The CDR3 is made up of 16 amino acids.

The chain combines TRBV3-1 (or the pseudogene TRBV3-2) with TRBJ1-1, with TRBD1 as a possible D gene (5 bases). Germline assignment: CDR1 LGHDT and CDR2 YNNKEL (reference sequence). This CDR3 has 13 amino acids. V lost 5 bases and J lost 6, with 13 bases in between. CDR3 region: CASSARQTAEAFF. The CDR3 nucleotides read TGTGCCAGCAGCGCTCGACAGACCGCTGAAGCTTTCTTT.

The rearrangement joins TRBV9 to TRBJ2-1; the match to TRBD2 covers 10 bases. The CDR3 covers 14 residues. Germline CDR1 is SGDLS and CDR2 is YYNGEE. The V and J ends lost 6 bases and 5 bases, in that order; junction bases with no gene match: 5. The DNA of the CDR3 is TGTGCCAGCAACCGACTAGCGGGTGACAATGAGCAGTTCTTC. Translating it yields CASNRLAGDNEQFF.

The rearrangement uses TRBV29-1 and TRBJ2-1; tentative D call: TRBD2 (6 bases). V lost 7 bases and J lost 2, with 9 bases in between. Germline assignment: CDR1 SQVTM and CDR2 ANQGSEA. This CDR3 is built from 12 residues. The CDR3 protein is CSAGEAYNEQFF. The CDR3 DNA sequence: TGCAGCGCCGGGGAGGCCTACAATGAGCAGTTCTTC.

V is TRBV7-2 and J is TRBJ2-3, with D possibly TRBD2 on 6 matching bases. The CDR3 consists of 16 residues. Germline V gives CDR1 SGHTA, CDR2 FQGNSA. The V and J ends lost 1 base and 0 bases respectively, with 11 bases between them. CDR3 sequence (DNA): TGTGCCAGCAGCTTAGTTCTGGCGGGGAGCACAGATACGCAGTATTTT. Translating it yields CASSLVLAGSTDTQYF. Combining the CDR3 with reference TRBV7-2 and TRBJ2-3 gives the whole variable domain GAGVSQSPSNKVTEKGKDVELRCDPISGHTALYWYRQSLGQGLEFLIYFQGNSAPDKSGLPSDRFSAERTGGSVSTLTIQRTQQEDSAVYLCASSLVLAGSTDTQYFGPGTRLTVL.

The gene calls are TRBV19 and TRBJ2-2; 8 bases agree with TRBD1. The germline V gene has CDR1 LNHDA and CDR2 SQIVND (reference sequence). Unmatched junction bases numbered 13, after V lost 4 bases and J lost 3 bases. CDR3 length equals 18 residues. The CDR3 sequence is CASSRGVRGQGYTGELFF. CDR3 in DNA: TGTGCCAGTAGTAGGGGGGTTCGCGGACAGGGATACACCGGGGAGCTGTTTTTT.

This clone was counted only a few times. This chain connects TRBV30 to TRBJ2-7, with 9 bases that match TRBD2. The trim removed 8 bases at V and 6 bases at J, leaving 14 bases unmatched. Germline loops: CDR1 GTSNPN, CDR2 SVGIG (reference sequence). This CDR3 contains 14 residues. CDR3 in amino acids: CASGPGLAGVEQYF. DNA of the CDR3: TGTGCCAGCGGACCGGGACTAGCTGGGGTCGAGCAGTACTTC.

The chain's CDR3 is CASQDRVGSPLHF. Written as DNA, the CDR3 is TGTGCCAGCCAGGACAGGGTGGGTTCACCCCTCCACTTT. This chain connects TRBV27 to TRBJ1-6, with 8 bases fitting TRBD1. CDR1 is MNHEY, CDR2 SMNVEV, per germline (reference sequence). The CDR3 is made up of 13 amino acids. V shed 8 bases and J 9 bases; nucleotides not matched to a gene: 6.

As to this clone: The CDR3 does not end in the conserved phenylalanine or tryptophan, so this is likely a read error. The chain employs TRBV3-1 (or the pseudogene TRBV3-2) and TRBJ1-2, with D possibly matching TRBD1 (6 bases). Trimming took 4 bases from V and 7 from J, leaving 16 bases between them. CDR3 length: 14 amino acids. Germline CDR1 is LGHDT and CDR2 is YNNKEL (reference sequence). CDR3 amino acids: CASSLEGGSSGYTL. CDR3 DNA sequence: TGTGCCAGCAGCCTCGAGGGGGGGTCGAGTGGCTACACCCTC.

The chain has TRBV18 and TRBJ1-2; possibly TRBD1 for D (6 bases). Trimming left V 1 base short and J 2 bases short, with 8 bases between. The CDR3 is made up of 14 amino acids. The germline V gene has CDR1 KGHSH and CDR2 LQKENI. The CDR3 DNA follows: TGTGCCAGCTCACCACAGCAGGGGAACTATGGCTACACCTTC. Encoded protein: CASSPQQGNYGYTF.

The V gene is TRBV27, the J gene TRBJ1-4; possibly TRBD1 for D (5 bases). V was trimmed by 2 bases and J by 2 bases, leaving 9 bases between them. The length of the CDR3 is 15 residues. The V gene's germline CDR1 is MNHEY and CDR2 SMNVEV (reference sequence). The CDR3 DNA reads TGTGCCAGCAGTTTACAGGGTCGGACTAATGAAAAACTGTTTTTT. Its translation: CASSLQGRTNEKLFF.

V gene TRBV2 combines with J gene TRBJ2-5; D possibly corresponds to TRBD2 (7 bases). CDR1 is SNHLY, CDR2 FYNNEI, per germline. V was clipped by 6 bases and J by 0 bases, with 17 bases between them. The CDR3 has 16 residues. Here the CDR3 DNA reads TGTGCCAGCAGCCCAATGGGAGGGGGAAACCAAGAGACCCAGTACTTC. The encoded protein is CASSPMGGGNQETQYF.

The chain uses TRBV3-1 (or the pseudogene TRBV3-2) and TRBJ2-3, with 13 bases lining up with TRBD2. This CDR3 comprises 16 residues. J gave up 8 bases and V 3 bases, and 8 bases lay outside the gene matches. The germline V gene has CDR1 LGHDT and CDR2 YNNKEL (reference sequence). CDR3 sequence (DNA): TGTGCCAGCAGCCATTTACTAGCGGGGGGGCCCCCTACGCAGTATTTT. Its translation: CASSHLLAGGPPTQYF.